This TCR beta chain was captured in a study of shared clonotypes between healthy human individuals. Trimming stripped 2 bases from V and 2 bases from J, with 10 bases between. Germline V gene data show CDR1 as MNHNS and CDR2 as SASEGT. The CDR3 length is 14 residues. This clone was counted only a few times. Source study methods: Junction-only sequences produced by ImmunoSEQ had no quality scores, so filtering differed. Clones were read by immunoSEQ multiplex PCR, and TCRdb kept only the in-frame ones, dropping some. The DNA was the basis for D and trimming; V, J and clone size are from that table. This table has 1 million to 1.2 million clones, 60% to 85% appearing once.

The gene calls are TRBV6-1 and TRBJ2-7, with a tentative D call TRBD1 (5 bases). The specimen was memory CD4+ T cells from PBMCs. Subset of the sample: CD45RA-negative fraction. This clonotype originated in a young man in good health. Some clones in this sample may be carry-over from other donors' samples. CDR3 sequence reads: CASSERGLTYEQYF. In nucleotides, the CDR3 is TGTGCCAGCAGTGAAAGGGGCCTGACCTACGAGCAGTACTTC.